This T cell receptor beta chain came from a study of early T cells in non-severe SARS-CoV-2 infection. The CDR3 contains 16 residues. Trimming shortened V by 3 bases and J by 1 base, and 15 bases separated the two germline ends. Germline CDR1 is SGHDT and CDR2 is YYEEEE. Broader study findings: Missing private and CD4 specificities, VDJdb matching favored anti-spike CD8 responses.

This clonotype showed up many times. What it binds is unknown. TCRdb reprocessed the 5' RACE reads with MiXCR, giving one entry per CDR3 protein. Among around 29,000 distinct CDR3 sequences listed, about 10% were seen once. Material: whole blood. This TCR was recovered from an adult who was a healthcare worker with PCR-confirmed SARS-CoV-2 infection or an uninfected control (not recorded which). The chain recombines TRBV5-6 with TRBJ2-3, with D unclear. The CDR3 coding sequence is TGTGCCAGCAGCTCCTTTAATCCATCTGGCACAGATACGCAGTATTTT. Its translation is CASSSFNPSGTDTQYF.